A selection of T cell receptor beta chains follows, all from one sample in a study of blood T cells in healthy people across ages. TCRdb re-derived calls from the 5' RACE reads in MiXCR, one entry per CDR3 protein. Among over 600,000 distinct CDR3 sequences listed, around half were seen once. Sequenced input: blood. These receptors were collected from a man older than 75 in good health. Both conserved end residues are part of each CDR3. D genes are given only for firm matches. The size of a clone is reported for some rows only, either as once, few or many, or as a class for expanded clones.

V	J	D	size	DNA	CDR3
TRBV15	TRBJ2-3	TRBD2	.	TGTGCCACCAGCAGAGATCCGCCGGGCAGCGGGAGCTTTGGGAGCACAGATACGCAGTATTTT	CATSRDPPGSGSFGSTDTQYF
TRBV6-2/TRBV6-3	TRBJ2-5	.	.	TGTGCCAGCAGTAAGACCTCGACCGAACAGTACTTC	CASSKTSTEQYF
TRBV6-6	TRBJ2-3	.	.	TGTGCCAGCAGCCGGGGATCGAGCGGAAGCACAGATACGCAGTATTTT	CASSRGSSGSTDTQYF
TRBV29-1	TRBJ2-5	.	many	TGCAGCGTTGAAAGGGGGTCGGGTGAGCAGTACTTC	CSVERGSGEQYF
TRBV29-1	TRBJ1-2	.	.	TGCAGCTCTACCGACAGGATGGGCTATGGCTACACCTTC	CSSTDRMGYGYTF
TRBV25-1	TRBJ2-7	.	few	TGTGCCAGCAGTGAACCCGCCAGAAATCTCTGGAGCTCCTACGAGCAGTACTTC	CASSEPARNLWSSYEQYF
TRBV7-2	TRBJ2-2	TRBD2	.	TGTGCCAGCACCCTACTGGGAGGGACTGTAGGTACCGGGGAGCTGTTTTTT	CASTLLGGTVGTGELFF
TRBV7-2	TRBJ2-1	.	.	TGTGCCAGCAGCTTAGAGGACCTAGCGATTGATGAGCAGTTCTTC	CASSLEDLAIDEQFF
TRBV5-6	TRBJ1-4	.	.	TGTGCCAGCAGCTTGGTTAGGGACGAAAGACTGTTTTTT	CASSLVRDERLFF
TRBV7-2	TRBJ2-5	TRBD2	.	TGTGCCAGCAGCTCCCCGACTAGCGGGGCGGAGACCCAGTACTTC	CASSSPTSGAETQYF
TRBV29-1	TRBJ1-2	.	.	TGCAGCGTTGAATCCCAGGGGCGAGGCTATGGCTACACCTTC	CSVESQGRGYGYTF
TRBV27	TRBJ2-7	TRBD1	few	TGTGCCAGCGGGTCAGGGGGCAACGTCTACGAGCAGTACTTC	CASGSGGNVYEQYF
TRBV10-3	TRBJ2-7	TRBD1	.	TGTGCCATCAGTGACCGGGACAGGACAAACAATGAGCAGTACTTC	CAISDRDRTNNEQYF
TRBV29-1	TRBJ2-1	TRBD2	.	TGCAGCGTCGACCCTAGCGGAACCTACAATGAGCAGTTCTTC	CSVDPSGTYNEQFF